Below are 10 T cell receptor beta chains sequenced from a single sample in a study of T-cell reconstitution after alpha-beta-depleted transplantation in children. A library of TCRbeta sequences, prepared with unique molecular identifiers, was generated. TCRdb reanalysed the PCR reads using MiXCR and keeps one entry per CDR3 protein. The table has a few hundred thousand distinct CDR3 sequences, 20% to 30% seen once. The sample consisted of PBMCs, mostly from graft donor cells, taken 360 days after TCRalphabeta/CD19-depleted stem cell transplant. Every receptor here comes from a female patient aged 2 to 10 who had a stem cell transplant for congenital amegakaryocytic thrombocytopenia, so the T cells may come from the graft donor.

This rearrangement joins TRBV9 to TRBJ1-6; possible D gene TRBD1, 5 bases. This CDR3 comprises 16 residues. Germline CDR1 and CDR2: SGDLS and YYNGEE. V was cut by 6 bases and J by 8 bases, with 21 bases left in between. The CDR3 loop reads CASTPPLGASYSPLHF. CDR3 nucleotides: TGTGCCAGCACCCCACCCCTCGGGGCATCTTATTCACCCCTCCACTTT.

This chain links TRBV7-2 with TRBJ2-1; 12 positions match TRBD2. The CDR3 is 17 amino acids. V trimming: 3 bases; J trimming: 7 bases; junction bases outside the gene matches: 10. CDR1 and CDR2 from the germline V gene are SGHTA and FQGNSA. The CDR3 loop is CASSFNPGLAGLNEQFF. The DNA for the CDR3 is TGTGCCAGCAGCTTTAATCCGGGACTAGCGGGTCTTAATGAGCAGTTCTTC.

CDR3 sequence: CASSLLGTGEQYF. In DNA, the CDR3 is TGTGCCAGCAGTTTATTAGGGACGGGAGAGCAGTACTTC. The genes are TRBV28 and TRBJ2-7; D may match TRBD1 or TRBD2 (5 bases each). CDR1 is MDHEN and CDR2 is SYDVKM in the germline V gene. This CDR3 comprises 13 residues. Between the trimmed V and J ends, which lost 1 base and 7 bases, there was a span of 11 bases. Complete variable domain (other parts from reference TRBV28 and TRBJ2-7): DVKVTQSSRYLVKRTGEKVFLECVQDMDHENMFWYRQDPGLGLRLIYFSYDVKMKEKGDIPEGYSVSREKKERFSLILESASTNQTSMYLCASSLLGTGEQYFGPGTRLTVT.

The CDR3 DNA reads as TGTGCCAGTAACGAAGACAGGGCGTCCTACAATGAGCAGTTCTTC. Translating gives CASNEDRASYNEQFF. This rearrangement joins TRBV19 to TRBJ2-1; 7 bases are shared with TRBD1. J lost 1 base, V lost 7 bases, and 7 bases had no gene match. The CDR3 has 15 residues. CDR1 LNHDA and CDR2 SQIVND come from the germline V gene (reference sequence). Based on the CDR3 plus reference TRBV19 and TRBJ2-1, the full variable domain is DGGITQSPKYLFRKEGQNVTLSCEQNLNHDAMYWYRQDPGQGLRLIYYSQIVNDFQKGDIAEGYSVSREKKESFPLTVTSAQKNPTAFYLCASNEDRASYNEQFFGPGTRLTVL.

This clonotype was seen at least ten times. The CDR3 coding sequence is TGTGCCAGCAGTCCCGACCGTAATGAACTAGCCAAAAACATTCAGTACTTC. Protein: CASSPDRNELAKNIQYF. The chain joins TRBV27 to TRBJ2-4; D unclear. The V gene lost 5 bases and the J gene lost 0 bases, with 17 bases spanning the gap. The CDR3 is 17 residues long. The germline V gene encodes CDR1 MNHEY and CDR2 SMNVEV (reference sequence).

A few counts support this clonotype. V is TRBV5-5 and J is TRBJ1-4; tentatively, D is TRBD1 (6 bases). The germline V gene encodes CDR1 SGHKS and CDR2 YYEKEE (reference sequence). This CDR3 comprises 15 residues. V lost 1 base, J lost 8 bases, and 15 bases lay in between. For the CDR3, the DNA is TGTGCCAGCAGCTTGTACACAGGGAAGTTCGAAAAACTGTTTTTT. Encoded protein: CASSLYTGKFEKLFF.

This clonotype came up a few times. The genes are TRBV19 and TRBJ2-2; D uncertain. The CDR3 spans 13 residues. Trimming removed 2 bases at V and 8 bases at J, with 9 bases between. Germline CDR1 reads LNHDA; CDR2 reads SQIVND (reference sequence). CDR3 DNA sequence: TGTGCCAGTAGTATACTGCAGGCGGGGGAGCTGTTTTTT. This codes for CASSILQAGELFF.

V and J are TRBV12-3 or TRBV12-4 and TRBJ1-2; D remains ambiguous. The length of the CDR3 is 11 residues. V lost 10 bases to trimming and J lost 3 bases, with 9 bases between them. CDR3 DNA: TGTGCCATCCGGAGGGACTATGGCTACACCTTC. This codes for CAIRRDYGYTF.

The V gene is TRBV20-1, the J gene TRBJ1-1, with 9 bases matching TRBD1. CDR3 length: 14 amino acids. After removal of 0 bases from V and 6 bases from J, the junction contained 5 bases not matched to a gene. CDR1 and CDR2 (germline): DFQATT, SNEGSKA (reference sequence). The CDR3 region has the DNA TGCAGTGCTAGAGATTTGGACAGGGGTCCTGAAGCTTTCTTT. Protein sequence: CSARDLDRGPEAFF.

This clonotype was detected only a few times. The chain couples TRBV7-9 to TRBJ2-7, with TRBD1 matching 8 bases. J gave up 5 bases and V 5 bases, and 8 bases lay outside the gene matches. Germline CDR1 is SEHNR and CDR2 is FQNEAQ (reference sequence). The CDR3 consists of 14 residues. In DNA, the CDR3 is TGTGCCAGCAGCACGACAGGGGCGGCCAACGAGCAGTACTTC. Protein sequence: CASSTTGAANEQYF.